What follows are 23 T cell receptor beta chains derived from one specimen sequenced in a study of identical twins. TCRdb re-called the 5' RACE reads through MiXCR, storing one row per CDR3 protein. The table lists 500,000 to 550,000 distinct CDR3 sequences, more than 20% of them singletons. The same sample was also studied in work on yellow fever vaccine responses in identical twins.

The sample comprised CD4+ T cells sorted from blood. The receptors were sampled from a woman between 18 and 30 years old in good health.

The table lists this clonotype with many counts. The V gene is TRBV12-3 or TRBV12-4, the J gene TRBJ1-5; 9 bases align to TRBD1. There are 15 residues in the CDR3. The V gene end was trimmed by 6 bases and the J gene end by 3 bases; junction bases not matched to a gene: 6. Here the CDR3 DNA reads TGTGCCAGCAGCCCGACAGGGGGAATCAATCAGCCCCAGCATTTT. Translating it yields CASSPTGGINQPQHF.

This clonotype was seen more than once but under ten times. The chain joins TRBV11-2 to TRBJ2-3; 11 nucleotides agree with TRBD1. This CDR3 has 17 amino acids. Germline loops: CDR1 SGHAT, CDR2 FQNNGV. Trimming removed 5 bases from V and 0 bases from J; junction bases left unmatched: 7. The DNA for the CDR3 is TGTGCCAGCAGCCTCGGACAGGGGGCGCTCAGCACAGATACGCAGTATTTT. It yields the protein CASSLGQGALSTDTQYF.

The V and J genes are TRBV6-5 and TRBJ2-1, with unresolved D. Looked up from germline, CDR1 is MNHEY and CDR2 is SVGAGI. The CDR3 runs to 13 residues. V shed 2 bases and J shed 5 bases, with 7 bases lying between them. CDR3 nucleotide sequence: TGTGCCAGCAGTTACGGCCGGAACAATGAGCAGTTCTTC. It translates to CASSYGRNNEQFF.

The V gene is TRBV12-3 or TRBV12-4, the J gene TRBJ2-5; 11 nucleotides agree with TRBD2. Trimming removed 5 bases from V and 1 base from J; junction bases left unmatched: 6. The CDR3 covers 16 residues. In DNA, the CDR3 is TGTGCCAGCAGTCGTAGGACTAGCGGGCTCCAAGAGACCCAGTACTTC. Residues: CASSRRTSGLQETQYF.

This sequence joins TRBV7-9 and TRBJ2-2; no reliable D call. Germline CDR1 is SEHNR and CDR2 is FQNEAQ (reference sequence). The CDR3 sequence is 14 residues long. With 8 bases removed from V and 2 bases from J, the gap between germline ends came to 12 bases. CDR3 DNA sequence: TGTGCCAGCGTCACGGAACTTAACACCGGGGAGCTGTTTTTT. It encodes CASVTELNTGELFF.

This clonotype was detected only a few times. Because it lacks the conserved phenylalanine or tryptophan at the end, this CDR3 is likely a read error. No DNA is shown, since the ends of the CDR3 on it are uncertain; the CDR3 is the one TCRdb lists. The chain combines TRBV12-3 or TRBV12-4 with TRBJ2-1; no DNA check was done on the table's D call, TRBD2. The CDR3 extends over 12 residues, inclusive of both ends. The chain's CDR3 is CASSLVGVAGEI.

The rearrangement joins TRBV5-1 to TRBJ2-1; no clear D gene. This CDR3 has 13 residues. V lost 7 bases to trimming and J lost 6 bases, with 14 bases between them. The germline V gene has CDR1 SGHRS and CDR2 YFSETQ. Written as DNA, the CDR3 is TGCGCCAGCCAACAACTGCTCAGCAATGAGCAGTTCTTC. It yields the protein CASQQLLSNEQFF.

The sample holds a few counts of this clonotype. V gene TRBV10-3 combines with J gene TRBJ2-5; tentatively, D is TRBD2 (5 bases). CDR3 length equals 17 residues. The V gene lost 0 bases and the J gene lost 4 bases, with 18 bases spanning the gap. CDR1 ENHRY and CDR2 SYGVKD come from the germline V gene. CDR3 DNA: TGTGCCATCAGTGAGTCGACTCTTCCGGGGAGAAGAGAGACCCAGTACTTC. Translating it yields CAISESTLPGRRETQYF.

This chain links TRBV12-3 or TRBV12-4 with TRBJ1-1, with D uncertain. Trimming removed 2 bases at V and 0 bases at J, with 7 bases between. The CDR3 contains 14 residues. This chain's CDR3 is CASSLRSMNTEAFF. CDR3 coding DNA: TGTGCCAGCAGTTTACGGAGCATGAACACTGAAGCTTTCTTT.

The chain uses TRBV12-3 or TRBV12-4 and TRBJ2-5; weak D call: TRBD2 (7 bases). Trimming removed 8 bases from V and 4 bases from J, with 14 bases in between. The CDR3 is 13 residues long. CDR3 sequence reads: CASCKGGGETQYF. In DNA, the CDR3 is TGTGCCAGCTGCAAAGGGGGGGGAGAGACCCAGTACTTC.

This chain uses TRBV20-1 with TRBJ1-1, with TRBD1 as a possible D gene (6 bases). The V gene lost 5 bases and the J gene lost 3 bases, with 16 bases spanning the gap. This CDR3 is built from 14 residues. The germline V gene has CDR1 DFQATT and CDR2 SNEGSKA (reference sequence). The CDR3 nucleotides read TGCAGTGCTTATCGGGGGGGCCCGGACACTGAAGCTTTCTTT. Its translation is CSAYRGGPDTEAFF.

The CDR3 is CASSQFGQPQHF. The CDR3, as DNA: TGTGCCAGCAGCCAATTTGGCCAGCCCCAGCATTTT. The gene calls are TRBV3-1 and TRBJ1-5, with D unresolved. Germline V gives CDR1 LGHDT, CDR2 YNNKEL (reference sequence). V was shortened by 2 bases and J by 7 bases, with 6 bases between the two germline ends. The CDR3 spans 12 residues.

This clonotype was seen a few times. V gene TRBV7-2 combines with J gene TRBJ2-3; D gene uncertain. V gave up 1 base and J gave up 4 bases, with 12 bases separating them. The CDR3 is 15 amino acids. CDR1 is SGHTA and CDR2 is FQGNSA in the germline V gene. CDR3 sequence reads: CASSLGIPFPDTQYF. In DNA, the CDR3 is TGTGCCAGCAGCTTAGGGATCCCGTTTCCAGATACGCAGTATTTT.

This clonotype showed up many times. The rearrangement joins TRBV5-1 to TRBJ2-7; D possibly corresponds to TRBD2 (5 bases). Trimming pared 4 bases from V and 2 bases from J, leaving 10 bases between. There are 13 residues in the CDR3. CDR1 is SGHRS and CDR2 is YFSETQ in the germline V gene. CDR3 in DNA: TGCGCCAGCAGCCAGAGCGGCCCCTACGAGCAGTACTTC. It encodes CASSQSGPYEQYF.

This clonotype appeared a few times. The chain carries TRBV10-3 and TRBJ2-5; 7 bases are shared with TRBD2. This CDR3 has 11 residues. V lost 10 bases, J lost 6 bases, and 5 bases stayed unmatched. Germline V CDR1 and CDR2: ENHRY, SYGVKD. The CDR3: CATTSAKTQYF. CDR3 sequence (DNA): TGTGCCACAACTAGCGCTAAGACCCAGTACTTC.

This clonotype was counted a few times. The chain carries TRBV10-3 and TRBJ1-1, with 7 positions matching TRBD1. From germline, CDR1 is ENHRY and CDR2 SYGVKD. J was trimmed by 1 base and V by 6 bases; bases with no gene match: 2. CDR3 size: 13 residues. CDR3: CAISQGGNTEAFF. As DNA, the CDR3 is TGTGCCATCAGCCAGGGGGGGAACACTGAAGCTTTCTTT.

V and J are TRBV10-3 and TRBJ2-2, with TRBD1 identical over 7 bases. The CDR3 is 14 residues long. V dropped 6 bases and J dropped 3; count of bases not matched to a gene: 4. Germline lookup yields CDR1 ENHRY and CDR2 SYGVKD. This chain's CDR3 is CAISFGTDTGELFF. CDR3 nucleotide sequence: TGTGCCATCAGCTTCGGGACAGACACCGGGGAGCTGTTTTTT.

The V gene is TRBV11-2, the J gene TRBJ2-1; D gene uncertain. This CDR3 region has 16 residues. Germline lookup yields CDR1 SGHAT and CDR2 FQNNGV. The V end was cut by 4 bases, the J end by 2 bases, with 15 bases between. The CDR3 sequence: CASSSIRKGTYNEQFF. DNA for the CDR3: TGTGCCAGCAGCTCGATAAGGAAGGGAACCTACAATGAGCAGTTCTTC.

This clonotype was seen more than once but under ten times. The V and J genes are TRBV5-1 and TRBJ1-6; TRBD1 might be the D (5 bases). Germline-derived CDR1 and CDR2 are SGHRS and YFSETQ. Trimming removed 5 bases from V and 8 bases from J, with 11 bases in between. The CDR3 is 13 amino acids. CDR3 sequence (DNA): TGCGCCAGCAGGCCAGGGAATGATTCACCCCTCCACTTT. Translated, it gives CASRPGNDSPLHF.

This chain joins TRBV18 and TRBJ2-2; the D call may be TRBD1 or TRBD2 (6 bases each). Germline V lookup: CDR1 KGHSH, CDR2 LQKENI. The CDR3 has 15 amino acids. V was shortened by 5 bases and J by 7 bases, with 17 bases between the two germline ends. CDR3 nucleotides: TGTGCCAGCTCAACTTCGGGGGCAGGTCACGGGGAGCTGTTTTTT. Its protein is CASSTSGAGHGELFF.

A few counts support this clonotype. For the CDR3, the DNA is TGTGCCAGCAGTGCGCGTGGACAGACGATTACTGAAGCTTTCTTT. The encoded protein is CASSARGQTITEAFF. The chain combines TRBV27 with TRBJ1-1; D perhaps matches TRBD1 (6 bases). The CDR3 totals 15 residues. Trimming left V 5 bases short and J 5 bases short, with 18 bases between. The V gene's germline CDR1 is MNHEY and CDR2 SMNVEV (reference sequence).

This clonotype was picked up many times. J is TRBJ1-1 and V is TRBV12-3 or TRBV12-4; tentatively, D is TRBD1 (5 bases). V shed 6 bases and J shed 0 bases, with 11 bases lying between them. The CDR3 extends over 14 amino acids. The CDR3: CASRPQGLNTEAFF. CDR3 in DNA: TGTGCCAGCAGGCCCCAGGGCTTGAACACTGAAGCTTTCTTT.

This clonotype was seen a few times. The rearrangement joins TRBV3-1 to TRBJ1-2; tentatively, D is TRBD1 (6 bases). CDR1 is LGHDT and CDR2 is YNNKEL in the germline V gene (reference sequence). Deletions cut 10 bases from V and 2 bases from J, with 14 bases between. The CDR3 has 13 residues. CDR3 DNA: TGTGCCACCGGGACAACGAGAAACTATGGCTACACCTTC. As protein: CATGTTRNYGYTF.